The present T cell receptor beta chain was sequenced within a study of OX40 agonist ivuxolimab in advanced cancers. This clone was seen only a few times. CDR3 length equals 14 residues. Germline V gene lookup returns CDR1 MNHNS and CDR2 SASEGT. Trimming took 3 bases from V and 6 from J, leaving 12 bases between them. Clones were read by immunoSEQ multiplex PCR, and TCRdb kept only the in-frame ones, dropping some. Found here are about 83,000 clones, under 90% of them singletons; the top ten hold approximately 1.7%. V usage is TRBV6-1 and J usage is TRBJ1-5, with D unresolved. The source was CD4+ or CD8+ T cells sorted from blood, collected in a trial of the OX40 agonist ivuxolimab. This receptor was obtained from an adult with an advanced solid tumor such as melanoma, head and neck, liver or kidney cancer. In nucleotides, the CDR3 is TGTGCCAGCAGTGACGAGGTCTTAGGTCAGCCCCAGCATTTT. It translates to CASSDEVLGQPQHF.